This passage covers 30 T cell receptor beta chains from one sample sequenced in a study of shared clonotypes between healthy human individuals. Data came from immunoSEQ multiplex PCR; TCRdb stores just in-frame clones and leaves some out. The sample shows roughly 2.5 million clones, around nine tenths of them seen only once. Source material: naive CD4+ T cells sorted from blood. The subset denotes: CD45RA+ positively selected. The receptors derive from a young man in good health.

V gene TRBV10-3 combines with J gene TRBJ1-2; 8 bases match TRBD1. The CDR3 is 13 residues long. CDR1 and CDR2 (germline): ENHRY, SYGVKD. V shed 7 bases, J shed 10 bases, and the junction held 11 bases outside the gene matches. CDR3 amino acids: CAIMEDRAVDYTF. The CDR3 DNA reads TGTGCCATCATGGAGGACAGGGCAGTCGACTACACCTTC.

The chain uses TRBV4-3 and TRBJ2-4; possible D gene TRBD2, 6 bases. Germline loops: CDR1 LGHNA, CDR2 YSLEER. The CDR3 runs to 16 residues. V lost 1 base and J 6 bases, leaving 16 bases between the germline ends. CDR3 sequence: CASSQGPPGAGNIQYF. In DNA form, the CDR3 reads TGCGCCAGCAGCCAAGGTCCTCCGGGAGCCGGAAACATTCAGTACTTC.

V and J are TRBV28 and TRBJ2-7, with 8 bases aligning to TRBD1. The V gene's germline CDR1 is MDHEN and CDR2 SYDVKM. The CDR3 is made up of 15 amino acids. With 7 bases clipped from V and 2 bases from J, the junction kept 10 bases outside the gene matches. The CDR3 DNA is TGTGCCAGCATCCCAGCCGGACAGGGCACCTACGAGCAGTACTTC. Its translation: CASIPAGQGTYEQYF. The complete variable domain, with remaining parts taken from reference TRBV28 and TRBJ2-7, reads DVKVTQSSRYLVKRTGEKVFLECVQDMDHENMFWYRQDPGLGLRLIYFSYDVKMKEKGDIPEGYSVSREKKERFSLILESASTNQTSMYLCASIPAGQGTYEQYFGPGTRLTVT.

In its sample, this clone was seen once. This chain joins TRBV29-1 and TRBJ2-7; perhaps TRBD2 as D (6 bases). The CDR3 sequence is 13 residues long. Germline V lookup: CDR1 SQVTM, CDR2 ANQGSEA. V was shortened by 3 bases and J by 0 bases, with 9 bases between the two germline ends. The CDR3 loop reads CSVEEGRSYEQYF. CDR3 coding DNA: TGCAGCGTTGAGGAGGGGCGCTCCTACGAGCAGTACTTC.

The rearrangement links TRBV5-1 to TRBJ2-5; tentative D call: TRBD1 (6 bases). Trimming stripped 0 bases from V and 2 bases from J, with 11 bases between. There are 15 residues in the CDR3. Germline CDR1 is SGHRS and CDR2 is YFSETQ. The CDR3 reads CASSLAIGQQETQYF. The CDR3 DNA reads TGCGCCAGCAGCTTGGCCATAGGACAGCAAGAGACCCAGTACTTC. The full variable domain, rest sourced from reference TRBV5-1 and TRBJ2-5, is KAGVTQTPRYLIKTRGQQVTLSCSPISGHRSVSWYQQTPGQGLQFLFEYFSETQRNKGNFPGRFSGRQFSNSRSEMNVSTLELGDSALYLCASSLAIGQQETQYFGPGTRLLVL.

CDR3 bases: TGTGCCCCCCAACTGTTTGCCCATCACAGGGGCCCCCAGCCCCAGCATTTT. Translating it yields CAPQLFAHHRGPQPQHF. J is TRBJ1-5 and V is TRBV30; TRBD1 agrees at 7 bases. Per the germline V gene, CDR1 is GTSNPN and CDR2 is SVGIG (reference sequence). The CDR3 consists of 17 residues. Trimming removed 8 bases from V and 7 bases from J; junction bases left unmatched: 23.

The rearrangement joins TRBV19 to TRBJ1-2; tentatively, D is TRBD1 (6 bases). With 3 bases removed from V and 4 bases from J, the gap between germline ends came to 18 bases. This CDR3 spans 16 amino acids. CDR1 is LNHDA and CDR2 is SQIVND in the germline V gene (reference sequence). This CDR3 reads CASSIKKGGEVYGYTF. The CDR3 region has the DNA TGTGCCAGTAGTATTAAGAAGGGGGGAGAAGTCTATGGCTACACCTTC.

The chain uses TRBV7-8 and TRBJ1-1; D call uncertain. V lost 5 bases, J lost 3 bases, and 16 bases lay in between. The CDR3 length is 15 residues. CDR1 is SGHVS and CDR2 is FQNEAQ in the germline V gene. CDR3 DNA: TGTGCCAGCAGCCCCCCATTCCACTCCTACACTGAAGCTTTCTTT. The encoded protein is CASSPPFHSYTEAFF.

The CDR3 sequence: CASSRTGGPYEQYF. The CDR3 DNA reads TGTGCCAGCAGTCGAACAGGGGGCCCCTACGAGCAGTACTTC. V is TRBV11-2 and J is TRBJ2-7; TRBD1 aligns across 9 bases. With 6 bases clipped from V and 2 bases from J, the junction kept 5 bases outside the gene matches. CDR1 is SGHAT and CDR2 is FQNNGV in the germline V gene. The CDR3 is 14 residues long. The whole variable domain, remainder taken from reference TRBV11-2 and TRBJ2-7, is EAGVAQSPRYKIIEKRQSVAFWCNPISGHATLYWYQQILGQGPKLLIQFQNNGVVDDSQLPKDRFSAERLKGVDSTLKIQPAKLEDSAVYLCASSRTGGPYEQYFGPGTRLTVT.

The rearrangement uses TRBV10-3 and TRBJ2-7; D perhaps matches TRBD2 (5 bases). The CDR3 length is 14 residues. Trimming left V 3 bases short and J 0 bases short, with 9 bases between. Germline V gene lookup returns CDR1 ENHRY and CDR2 SYGVKD. The CDR3 region is CAISDLANSYEQYF. The CDR3 nucleotides read TGTGCCATCAGTGATTTAGCGAACTCCTACGAGCAGTACTTC.

Comment on this clone: This sample also contains other DNA sequences that code for the same CDR3. The chain links TRBV7-2 to TRBJ2-7, with no clear D. V was trimmed by 1 base and J by 3 bases, leaving 10 bases between them. CDR3 length: 14 amino acids. CDR1 and CDR2 (germline): SGHTA, FQGNSA. The CDR3 protein is CASSLGGSIYEQYF. The CDR3 region has the DNA TGTGCCAGCAGCTTAGGTGGGTCCATCTACGAGCAGTACTTC.

This chain uses TRBV7-2 with TRBJ2-5; no firm D call. The germline V gene encodes CDR1 SGHTA and CDR2 FQGNSA. The CDR3 sequence is 13 residues long. Deletions cut 6 bases from V and 2 bases from J, with 10 bases between. CDR3 bases: TGTGCCAGCAGTCGCCCAGAGCAAGAGACCCAGTACTTC. Encoded protein: CASSRPEQETQYF.

Regarding this clone: Other DNA sequences from this sample encode an identical CDR3 as well. This chain joins TRBV10-1 and TRBJ2-5; TRBD2 agrees at 14 bases. The CDR3 is 16 amino acids. The germline gives CDR1 WNHNN, CDR2 SYGVQD (reference sequence). The J segment lost 5 bases and the V segment lost 0 bases, leaving 2 bases of the junction unmatched. The CDR3 coding sequence is TGCGCCAGCAGTGAGTCGACTAGCGGGGGGGCGGAGACCCAGTACTTC. It specifies CASSESTSGGAETQYF.

This chain connects TRBV2 to TRBJ1-1, with 7 bases fitting TRBD1. CDR3 length equals 14 residues. Germline-derived CDR1 and CDR2 are SNHLY and FYNNEI. With V trimmed by 1 base and J by 10 bases, 9 bases remained unmatched. CDR3 DNA: TGTGCCAGCAGTGAAGGCGACAGGGCAACTCGAGCTTTCTTT. This sequence encodes CASSEGDRATRAFF.

This CDR3 reads CASSLQGHTGELFF. The DNA for the CDR3 is TGTGCCAGCAGCTTACAGGGACACACCGGGGAGCTGTTTTTT. This sequence joins TRBV11-3 and TRBJ2-2, with D perhaps given as TRBD1 or TRBD2 (5 bases each). The V end lost 2 bases, the J end lost 3 bases, and 7 bases lay between the germline ends. Germline CDR1 SGHNT, CDR2 YENEEA. This CDR3 is 14 amino acids long.

This chain uses TRBV5-8 with TRBJ2-7; D possibly matches TRBD1 or TRBD2 (6 bases each). V lost 2 bases to trimming and J lost 5 bases, with 14 bases between them. CDR3 size: 14 residues. In germline, CDR1 is SGHTS, CDR2 YDEGEE. CDR3 nucleotides: TGTGCCAGCAGCTTCGGGGGCTTAGTCAACGAGCAGTACTTC. Protein: CASSFGGLVNEQYF. Full variable domain (outside the CDR3, taken from reference TRBV5-8 and TRBJ2-7): EAGVTQSPTHLIKTRGQQATLRCSPISGHTSVYWYQQALGLGLQFLLWYDEGEERNRGNFPPRFSGRQFPNYSSELNVNALELEDSALYLCASSFGGLVNEQYFGPGTRLTVT.

The rearrangement uses TRBV6-1 and TRBJ2-3; 12 bases agree with TRBD2. Germline CDR1 and CDR2: MNHNS and SASEGT. After removal of 6 bases from V and 5 bases from J, the junction contained 6 bases not matched to a gene. CDR3 length: 15 amino acids. The DNA of the CDR3 is TGTGCCAGCAGAGGACTAGCGGGGAATGTAGATACGCAGTATTTT. Protein: CASRGLAGNVDTQYF.

The chain joins TRBV7-2 to TRBJ1-2, with TRBD1 matching over 7 bases. CDR3 length equals 13 residues. The J segment lost 7 bases and the V segment lost 5 bases, leaving 7 bases of the junction unmatched. Germline assignment: CDR1 SGHTA and CDR2 FQGNSA. The DNA of the CDR3 is TGTGCCAGCAGCCCAGATTACAGGGGTGGCTACACCTTC. Its protein is CASSPDYRGGYTF.

The J gene is TRBJ1-5, the V gene TRBV7-8, with TRBD1 matching over 7 bases. Germline trimming cut 1 base from V and 9 bases from J; bases unmatched to any gene: 18. CDR1 is SGHVS and CDR2 is FQNEAQ in the germline V gene. This CDR3 spans 18 amino acids. CDR3 in amino acids: CASSLGLSGTVFQPPQHF. The CDR3 DNA reads TGTGCCAGCAGCTTAGGTCTCTCTGGGACAGTGTTTCAGCCGCCCCAGCATTTT. The entire variable domain, with the rest obtained from reference TRBV7-8 and TRBJ1-5, is as follows: GAGVSQSPRYKVAKRGQDVALRCDPISGHVSLFWYQQALGQGPEFLTYFQNEAQLDKSGLPSDRFFAERPEGSVSTLKIQRTQQEDSAVYLCASSLGLSGTVFQPPQHFGDGTRLSIL.

This chain uses TRBV19 with TRBJ1-5; 7 positions match TRBD1. J lost 7 bases, V lost 1 base, and 10 bases had no gene match. This CDR3 is 16 amino acids long. CDR1 LNHDA and CDR2 SQIVND come from the germline V gene (reference sequence). The CDR3 region is CASSIVGKGARQPQHF. The CDR3 DNA reads TGTGCCAGTAGTATAGTGGGGAAGGGGGCTAGGCAGCCCCAGCATTTT.

This rearrangement joins TRBV4-2 to TRBJ1-2; D might be TRBD1 (6 bases). Trimming took 3 bases from V and 0 from J, leaving 14 bases between them. In germline, CDR1 is LGHNA, CDR2 YNFKEQ. There are 16 residues in the CDR3. The DNA for the CDR3 is TGTGCCAGCAGCCAGTCCAGGGACACCTCTAACTATGGCTACACCTTC. Protein sequence: CASSQSRDTSNYGYTF.

The J gene is TRBJ2-1, the V gene TRBV4-3; the match to TRBD2 covers 7 bases. The CDR3 sequence is 17 residues long. Germline V gene data show CDR1 as LGHNA and CDR2 as YSLEER. The junction had 11 bases not matched to a gene; V was cut back by 3 bases and J by 3 bases. The CDR3 reads CASSQGLLTLGYNEQFF. The CDR3 bases are TGCGCCAGCAGCCAGGGACTACTAACTCTCGGCTACAATGAGCAGTTCTTC.

V gene TRBV7-2 combines with J gene TRBJ2-3, with TRBD2 as a possible D gene (5 bases). The CDR3 is made up of 15 amino acids. Germline V lookup: CDR1 SGHTA, CDR2 FQGNSA. V lost 1 base and J 5 bases, leaving 13 bases between the germline ends. The CDR3 sequence is CASSLVTGNLDTQYF. The CDR3 bases are TGTGCCAGCAGCTTAGTAACGGGGAATTTAGATACGCAGTATTTT.

The chain combines TRBV11-2 with TRBJ2-1; 9 bases agree with TRBD2. Germline-derived CDR1 and CDR2 are SGHAT and FQNNGV. The CDR3 extends over 17 amino acids. Trimming took 1 base from V and 7 from J; bases not matched to a gene: 11. CDR3 DNA sequence: TGTGCCAGCAGCTTAGCTCCCGCGGGAGGGCCGGATAATGAGCAGTTCTTC. It specifies CASSLAPAGGPDNEQFF.

Only a few counts were recorded for this clone. The chain uses TRBV10-2 and TRBJ2-7; TRBD2 is a possible D gene (6 bases). CDR1 is WSHSY, CDR2 SAAADI, per germline. The CDR3 runs 14 residues. Deletions cut 5 bases from V and 0 bases from J, with 11 bases between. The CDR3 protein is CASSYMGLSYEQYF. CDR3 in DNA: TGCGCCAGCAGTTATATGGGACTCTCCTACGAGCAGTACTTC.

This CDR3 is CASSPDWLGPRNTEAFF. In nucleotides, the CDR3 is TGTGCCAGCTCACCTGACTGGCTAGGACCGAGGAACACTGAAGCTTTCTTT. This chain connects TRBV18 to TRBJ1-1; D not certain. The germline V gene encodes CDR1 KGHSH and CDR2 LQKENI. V shed 3 bases and J shed 1 base, with 18 bases lying between them. This CDR3 contains 17 residues.

This chain connects TRBV7-2 to TRBJ2-3, with TRBD1 matching over 11 bases. V shed 5 bases and J 3 bases; nucleotides not matched to a gene: 4. CDR1 is SGHTA and CDR2 is FQGNSA in the germline V gene. The CDR3 totals 15 residues. The CDR3 loop is CASSRDRGATDTQYF. CDR3 DNA sequence: TGTGCCAGCAGCAGGGACAGGGGGGCTACAGATACGCAGTATTTT.

The chain joins TRBV7-9 to TRBJ2-3, with D uncertain. V lost 1 base, J lost 0 bases, and 11 bases lay in between. Germline assignment: CDR1 SEHNR and CDR2 FQNEAQ (reference sequence). The CDR3 covers 16 residues. The CDR3 sequence: CASSLVEAPSTDTQYF. CDR3 sequence (DNA): TGTGCCAGCAGCTTAGTTGAGGCGCCTAGCACAGATACGCAGTATTTT. Together with reference TRBV7-9 and TRBJ2-3, the CDR3 gives the full variable domain: DTGVSQNPRHKITKRGQNVTFRCDPISEHNRLYWYRQTLGQGPEFLTYFQNEAQLEKSRLLSDRFSAERPKGSFSTLEIQRTEQGDSAMYLCASSLVEAPSTDTQYFGPGTRLTVL.

This clone has just one count. The V gene is TRBV6-4, the J gene TRBJ2-1; 13 bases are shared with TRBD2. Germline trimming cut 3 bases from V and 0 bases from J; bases unmatched to any gene: 5. This CDR3 is built from 18 residues. Germline V gene lookup returns CDR1 MRHNA and CDR2 SNTAGT. The CDR3 region has the DNA TGTGCCAGCAGTGAAACTAGCGGGGGGGTCAGCTCCTACAATGAGCAGTTCTTC. Translating gives CASSETSGGVSSYNEQFF.

The chain has TRBV18 and TRBJ1-3; D perhaps matches TRBD1 (5 bases). V was cut by 5 bases and J by 0 bases, with 8 bases left in between. The CDR3 sequence is 14 residues long. Germline CDR1 KGHSH, CDR2 LQKENI. The CDR3 loop reads CASSSQDSGNTIYF. The CDR3 DNA is TGTGCCAGCTCATCACAGGACTCTGGAAACACCATATATTTT.